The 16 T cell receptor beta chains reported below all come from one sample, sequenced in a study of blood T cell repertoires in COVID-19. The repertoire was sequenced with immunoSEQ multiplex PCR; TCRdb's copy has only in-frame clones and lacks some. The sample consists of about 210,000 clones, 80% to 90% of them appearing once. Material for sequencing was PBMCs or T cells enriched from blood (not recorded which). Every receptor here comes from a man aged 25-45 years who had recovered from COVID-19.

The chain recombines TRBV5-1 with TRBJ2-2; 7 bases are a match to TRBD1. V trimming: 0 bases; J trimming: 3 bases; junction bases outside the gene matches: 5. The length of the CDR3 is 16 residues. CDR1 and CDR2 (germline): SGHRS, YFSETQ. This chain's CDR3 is CASSLGGTAHTGELFF. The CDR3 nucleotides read TGCGCCAGCAGCTTGGGAGGGACAGCCCACACCGGGGAGCTGTTTTTT.

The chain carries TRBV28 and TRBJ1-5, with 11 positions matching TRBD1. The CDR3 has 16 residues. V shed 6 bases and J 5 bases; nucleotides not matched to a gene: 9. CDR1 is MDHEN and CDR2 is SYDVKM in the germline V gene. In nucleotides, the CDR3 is TGTGCCAGCAGCCTCGGGGGGACAGGGGGTTATCAGCCCCAGCATTTT. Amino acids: CASSLGGTGGYQPQHF.

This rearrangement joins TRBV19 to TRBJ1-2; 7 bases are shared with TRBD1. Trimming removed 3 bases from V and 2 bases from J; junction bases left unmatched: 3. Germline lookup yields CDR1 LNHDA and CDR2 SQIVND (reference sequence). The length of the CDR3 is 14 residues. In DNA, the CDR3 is TGTGCCAGTAGTATTGAACAGGGGAACTATGGCTACACCTTC. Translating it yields CASSIEQGNYGYTF.

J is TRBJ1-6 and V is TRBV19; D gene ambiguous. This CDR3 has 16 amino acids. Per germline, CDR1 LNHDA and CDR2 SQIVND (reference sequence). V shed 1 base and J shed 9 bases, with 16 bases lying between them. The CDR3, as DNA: TGTGCCAGTAGTATAGGTGTTGGAGCGGTGGGTTCACCCCTCCACTTT. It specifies CASSIGVGAVGSPLHF.

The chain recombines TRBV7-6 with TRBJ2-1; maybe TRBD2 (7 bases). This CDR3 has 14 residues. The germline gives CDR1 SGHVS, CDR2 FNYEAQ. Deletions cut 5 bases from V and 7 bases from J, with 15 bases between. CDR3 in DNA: TGTGCCAGCAGCCCCGACGGGGGGCTTAATGAGCAGTTCTTC. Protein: CASSPDGGLNEQFF.

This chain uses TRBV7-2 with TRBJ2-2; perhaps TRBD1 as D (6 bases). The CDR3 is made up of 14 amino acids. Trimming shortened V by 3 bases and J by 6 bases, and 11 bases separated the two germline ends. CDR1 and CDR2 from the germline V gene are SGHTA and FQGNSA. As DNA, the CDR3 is TGTGCCAGCAGCTTCAGGGGTGGGTCCGGGGAGCTGTTTTTT. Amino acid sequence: CASSFRGGSGELFF.

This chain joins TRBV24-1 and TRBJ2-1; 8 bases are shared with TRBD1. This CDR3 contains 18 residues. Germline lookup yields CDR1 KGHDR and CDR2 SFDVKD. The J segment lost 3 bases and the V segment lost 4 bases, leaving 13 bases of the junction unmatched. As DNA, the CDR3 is TGTGCCACCAGTGAGGGTTGGATGCGGACAGGGAGCTACAATGAGCAGTTCTTC. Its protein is CATSEGWMRTGSYNEQFF.

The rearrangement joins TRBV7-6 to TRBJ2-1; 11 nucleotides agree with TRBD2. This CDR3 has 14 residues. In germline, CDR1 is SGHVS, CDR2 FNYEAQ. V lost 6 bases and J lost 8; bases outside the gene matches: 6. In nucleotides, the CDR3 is TGTGCCAGCAGAGGACTAGCGGGTAATGATGAGCAGTTCTTC. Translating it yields CASRGLAGNDEQFF. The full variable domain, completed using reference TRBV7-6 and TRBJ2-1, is GAGVSQSPRYKVTKRGQDVALRCDPISGHVSLYWYRQALGQGPEFLTYFNYEAQQDKSGLPNDRFSAERPEGSISTLTIQRTEQRDSAMYRCASRGLAGNDEQFFGPGTRLTVL.

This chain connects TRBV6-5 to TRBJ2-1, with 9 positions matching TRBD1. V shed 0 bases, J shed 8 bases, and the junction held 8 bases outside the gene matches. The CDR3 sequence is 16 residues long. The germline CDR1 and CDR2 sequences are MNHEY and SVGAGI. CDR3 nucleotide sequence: TGTGCCAGCAGTTACTCGGCGGGACAGGGTACCCATGAGCAGTTCTTC. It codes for CASSYSAGQGTHEQFF.

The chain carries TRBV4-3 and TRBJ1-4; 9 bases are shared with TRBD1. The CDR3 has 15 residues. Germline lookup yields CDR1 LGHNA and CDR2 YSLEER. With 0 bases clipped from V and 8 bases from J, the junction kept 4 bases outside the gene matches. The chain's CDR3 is CASSQDRDRDEKLFF. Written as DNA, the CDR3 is TGCGCCAGCAGCCAAGACCGGGACAGGGACGAAAAACTGTTTTTT.

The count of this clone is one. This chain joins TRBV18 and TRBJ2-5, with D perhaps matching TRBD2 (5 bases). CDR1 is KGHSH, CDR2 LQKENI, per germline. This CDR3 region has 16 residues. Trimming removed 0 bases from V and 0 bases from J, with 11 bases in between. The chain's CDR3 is CASSPPSGSYQETQYF. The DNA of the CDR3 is TGTGCCAGCTCACCACCGAGCGGATCTTACCAAGAGACCCAGTACTTC.

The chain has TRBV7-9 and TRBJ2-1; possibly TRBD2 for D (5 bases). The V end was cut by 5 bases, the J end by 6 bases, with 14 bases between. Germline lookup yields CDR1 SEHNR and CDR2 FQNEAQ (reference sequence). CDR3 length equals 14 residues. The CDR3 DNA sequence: TGTGCCAGCAGCCCGTTGGACGGAGGCAATGAGCAGTTCTTC. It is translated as CASSPLDGGNEQFF.

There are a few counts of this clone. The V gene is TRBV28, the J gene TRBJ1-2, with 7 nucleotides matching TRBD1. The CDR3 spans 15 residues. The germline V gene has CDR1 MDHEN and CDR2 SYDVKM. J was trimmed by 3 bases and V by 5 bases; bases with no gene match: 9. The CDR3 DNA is TGTGCCAGCAGTACTATGACAGGGTTCGACTATGGCTACACCTTC. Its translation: CASSTMTGFDYGYTF.

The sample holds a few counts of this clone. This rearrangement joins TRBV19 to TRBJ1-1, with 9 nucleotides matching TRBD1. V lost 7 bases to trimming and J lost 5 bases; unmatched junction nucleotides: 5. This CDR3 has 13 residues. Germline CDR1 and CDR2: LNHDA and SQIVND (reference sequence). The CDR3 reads CASKGDRATEAFF. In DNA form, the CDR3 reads TGTGCCAGTAAAGGGGACAGGGCGACTGAAGCTTTCTTT.

The CDR3 DNA follows: TGCGCCAGCAGCCAAGATTCCCAGGGGGCCCTTCCATTAAACACCGGGGAGCTGTTTTTT. This codes for CASSQDSQGALPLNTGELFF. The chain has TRBV4-3 and TRBJ2-2, with 8 bases lining up with TRBD1. Trimming took 0 bases from V and 2 from J; bases not matched to a gene: 14. The CDR3 is 20 amino acids. Germline V gives CDR1 LGHNA, CDR2 YSLEER.

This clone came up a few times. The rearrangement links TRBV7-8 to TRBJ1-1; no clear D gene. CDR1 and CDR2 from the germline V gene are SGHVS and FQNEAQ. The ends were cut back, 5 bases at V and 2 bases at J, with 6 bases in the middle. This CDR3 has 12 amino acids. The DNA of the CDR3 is TGTGCCAGCAGCGGACTCAACACTGAAGCTTTCTTT. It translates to CASSGLNTEAFF.